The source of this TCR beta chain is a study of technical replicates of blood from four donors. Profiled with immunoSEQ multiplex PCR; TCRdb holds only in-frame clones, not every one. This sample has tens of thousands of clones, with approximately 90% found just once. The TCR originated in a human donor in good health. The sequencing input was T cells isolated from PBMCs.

The CDR3 DNA reads TGTGCCAGCAGCAGGGGGGGCCCGAATTCACCCCTCCACTTT. Translation gives CASSRGGPNSPLHF. This chain links TRBV11-2 with TRBJ1-6; the D gene is possibly TRBD1 (6 bases). CDR3 length equals 14 residues. The germline V gene has CDR1 SGHAT and CDR2 FQNNGV. The V end lost 5 bases, the J end lost 7 bases, and 12 bases lay between the germline ends.